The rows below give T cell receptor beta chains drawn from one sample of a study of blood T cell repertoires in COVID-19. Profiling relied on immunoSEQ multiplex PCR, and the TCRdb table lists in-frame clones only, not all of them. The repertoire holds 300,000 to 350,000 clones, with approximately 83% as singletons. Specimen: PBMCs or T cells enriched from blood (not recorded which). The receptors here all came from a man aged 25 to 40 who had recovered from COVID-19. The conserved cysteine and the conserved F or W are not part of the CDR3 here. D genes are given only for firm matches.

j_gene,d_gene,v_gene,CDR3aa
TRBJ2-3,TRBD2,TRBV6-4,ASSDSASGGTDTQY
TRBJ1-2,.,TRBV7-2,ASTPIFDSTNYGYT
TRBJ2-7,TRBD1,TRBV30,AWSRTGGSYEQY
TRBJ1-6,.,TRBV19,ASSFLADNSPLH
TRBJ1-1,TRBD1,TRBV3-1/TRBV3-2,ASSQVHRGEAF
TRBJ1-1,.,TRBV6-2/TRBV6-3,ASSRDPGTEAF
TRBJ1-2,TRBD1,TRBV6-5,ASTQTGTYGYT
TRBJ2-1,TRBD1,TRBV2,ASSEEDRGYNEQF
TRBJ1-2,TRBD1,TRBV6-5,AGEEQGDYGYT
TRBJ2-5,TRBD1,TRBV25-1,ASSDYRGETQY
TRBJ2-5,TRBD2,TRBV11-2,ASSPTSGGQETQY
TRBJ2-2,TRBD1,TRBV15,ATSRGTGANTGELF
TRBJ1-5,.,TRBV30,AWSAQGNQPQH
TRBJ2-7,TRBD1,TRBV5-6,ASSPTGEPEQY
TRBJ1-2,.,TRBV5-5,ASSLLIYTGTANYGYT
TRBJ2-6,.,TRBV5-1,ASSLAGERANVLT
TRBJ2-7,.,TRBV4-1,ASSQEWGWGDYEQY
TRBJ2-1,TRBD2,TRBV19,ASSPRTSRDEQF
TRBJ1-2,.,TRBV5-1,ASSLDRNGGYT
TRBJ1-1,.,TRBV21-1,ASSKEGQLNTEAF